Shown below are 2 T cell receptor beta chains from a single sample sequenced in a study of T cell responses to AZD1222 COVID-19 vaccine. Profiling relied on immunoSEQ multiplex PCR, and the TCRdb table lists in-frame clones only, not all of them. The sample has roughly 65,000 clones, 70% to 90% seen once. The sequenced sample was peripheral blood, obtained 28 days after the second AZD1222 dose. The receptors shown here come from an adult who received the AZD1222 COVID-19 vaccine.

V is TRBV30 and J is TRBJ2-2; 11 bases align to TRBD2. Germline CDR1 reads GTSNPN; CDR2 reads SVGIG (reference sequence). CDR3 size: 14 residues. The trim removed 5 bases at V and 5 bases at J, leaving 4 bases unmatched. The CDR3 here is CAWGGLAVTGELFF. The CDR3 bases are TGTGCCTGGGGGGGACTAGCGGTTACCGGGGAGCTGTTTTTT.

This clone showed up just a few times. The chain carries TRBV19 and TRBJ2-2; TRBD1 matches 7 bases. V trimming: 7 bases; J trimming: 6 bases; junction bases outside the gene matches: 2. CDR1 and CDR2 from the germline V gene are LNHDA and SQIVND (reference sequence). The length of the CDR3 is 12 residues. The CDR3 DNA reads TGTGCCAGTACTGGACAGGCCGGGGAGCTGTTTTTT. This sequence encodes CASTGQAGELFF.